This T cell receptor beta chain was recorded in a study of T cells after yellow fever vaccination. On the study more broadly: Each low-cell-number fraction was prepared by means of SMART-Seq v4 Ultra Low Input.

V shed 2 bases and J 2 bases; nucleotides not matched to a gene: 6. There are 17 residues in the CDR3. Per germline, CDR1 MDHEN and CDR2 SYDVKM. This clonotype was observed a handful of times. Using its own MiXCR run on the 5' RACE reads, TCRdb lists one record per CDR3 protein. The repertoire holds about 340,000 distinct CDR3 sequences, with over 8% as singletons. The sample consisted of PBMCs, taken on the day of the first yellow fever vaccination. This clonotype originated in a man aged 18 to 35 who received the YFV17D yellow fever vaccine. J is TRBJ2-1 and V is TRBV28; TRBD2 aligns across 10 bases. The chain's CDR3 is CASSLPSSGGPYNEQFF. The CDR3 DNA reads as TGTGCCAGCAGTTTACCCTCTAGCGGGGGACCCTACAATGAGCAGTTCTTC.